Following are 28 T cell receptor beta chains from one sample sequenced in a study of cytomegalovirus exposure and HLA in healthy donors. Both 60 Vbeta primers and 13 Jbeta primers went into the PCR. Using immunoSEQ multiplex PCR, the repertoire was profiled, and TCRdb retains in-frame clones only, with some absent. The sample consists of about 140,000 clones, 82% of them appearing once. The material sequenced was PBMCs. These receptors originate from a woman in her thirties or forties in good health and CMV-seronegative.

The V call is TRBV11-2, the J call TRBJ1-2, with TRBD1 as a possible D gene (5 bases). Trimming removed 0 bases from V and 8 bases from J, with 19 bases in between. Germline CDR1 is SGHAT and CDR2 is FQNNGV. This CDR3 comprises 16 residues. The CDR3 loop reads CASSLEGEGSNVGYTF. The CDR3 DNA reads TGTGCCAGCAGCTTAGAAGGGGAGGGAAGTAACGTAGGCTACACCTTC. Based on the CDR3 plus reference TRBV11-2 and TRBJ1-2, the full variable domain is EAGVAQSPRYKIIEKRQSVAFWCNPISGHATLYWYQQILGQGPKLLIQFQNNGVVDDSQLPKDRFSAERLKGVDSTLKIQPAKLEDSAVYLCASSLEGEGSNVGYTFGSGTRLTVV.

This sequence joins TRBV2 and TRBJ2-1; 11 bases align to TRBD2. CDR3 length equals 18 residues. With 2 bases clipped from V and 4 bases from J, the junction kept 10 bases outside the gene matches. Germline CDR1 SNHLY, CDR2 FYNNEI. The CDR3 sequence: CASSETSGRGFSYNEQFF. In DNA form, the CDR3 reads TGTGCCAGCAGTGAAACTAGCGGGAGAGGGTTTTCTTACAATGAGCAGTTCTTC.

The genes are TRBV18 and TRBJ1-2, with 9 bases identical to TRBD1. Looked up from germline, CDR1 is KGHSH and CDR2 is LQKENI. The CDR3 has 14 amino acids. Trimming took 3 bases from V and 8 from J; bases not matched to a gene: 7. CDR3 amino acids: CASSPDRGIGGYTF. The CDR3 DNA is TGTGCCAGCTCACCCGACAGGGGGATTGGCGGCTACACCTTC. Looking up the rest from reference TRBV18 and TRBJ1-2 gives the full variable domain: NAGVMQNPRHLVRRRGQEARLRCSPMKGHSHVYWYRQLPEEGLKFMVYLQKENIIDESGMPKERFSAEFPKEGPSILRIQQVVRGDSAAYFCASSPDRGIGGYTFGSGTRLTVV.

This sequence joins TRBV28 and TRBJ2-5; possibly TRBD1 for D (6 bases). Trimming removed 2 bases from V and 4 bases from J, with 8 bases in between. This CDR3 is 13 amino acids long. From germline, CDR1 is MDHEN and CDR2 SYDVKM. DNA of the CDR3: TGTGCCAGCAGTTTACACAGGGTAGAGACCCAGTACTTC. Translating gives CASSLHRVETQYF.

The chain is built from TRBV10-2 and TRBJ2-1; TRBD1 matches at 8 bases. CDR3 length: 13 amino acids. Germline trimming cut 8 bases from V and 2 bases from J; bases unmatched to any gene: 2. The V gene's germline CDR1 is WSHSY and CDR2 SAAADI. CDR3 residues: CASRDRTYNEQFF. Written as DNA, the CDR3 is TGCGCCAGCCGGGACAGGACCTACAATGAGCAGTTCTTC.

The V gene is TRBV28, the J gene TRBJ2-2; 7 bases are shared with TRBD1. This CDR3 is 15 amino acids long. Germline CDR1 is MDHEN and CDR2 is SYDVKM. The ends lost 9 bases at V and 4 bases at J; junction bases unmatched: 11. The CDR3 spells CASRSRGRFTGELFF. In nucleotides, the CDR3 is TGTGCCAGTAGGTCGAGGGGGCGGTTCACCGGGGAGCTGTTTTTT.

This chain connects TRBV6-5 to TRBJ2-5, with 7 positions matching TRBD2. Trimming took 2 bases from V and 3 from J; bases not matched to a gene: 9. Germline CDR1 MNHEY, CDR2 SVGAGI. The CDR3 sequence is 16 residues long. The CDR3 region is CASSYGLPSGEETQYF. CDR3 bases: TGTGCCAGCAGTTACGGGCTCCCTAGCGGAGAAGAGACCCAGTACTTC.

The chain couples TRBV6-5 to TRBJ2-7; 7 bases agree with TRBD1. V dropped 6 bases and J dropped 3; count of bases not matched to a gene: 8. CDR1 and CDR2 from the germline V gene are MNHEY and SVGAGI. The CDR3 is 14 residues long. The CDR3 coding sequence is TGTGCCAGCAGGGGGACAGACGAACTCTACGAGCAGTACTTC. It yields the protein CASRGTDELYEQYF.

The chain employs TRBV6-5 and TRBJ1-1; weak D call: TRBD1 (5 bases). The CDR3 extends over 14 amino acids. Germline V CDR1 and CDR2: MNHEY, SVGAGI. With 10 bases removed from V and 0 bases from J, the gap between germline ends came to 15 bases. In DNA, the CDR3 is TGTGCCACCAAGGGGTCTTTGTTGAACACTGAAGCTTTCTTT. Translation gives CATKGSLLNTEAFF.

V and J are TRBV6-4 and TRBJ2-2; TRBD2 is a possible D gene (6 bases). V was cut by 4 bases and J by 4 bases, with 7 bases left in between. This CDR3 is built from 13 residues. Germline V lookup: CDR1 MRHNA, CDR2 SNTAGT. This chain's CDR3 is CASSAGGTGELFF. For the CDR3, the DNA is TGTGCCAGCAGTGCCGGGGGCACCGGGGAGCTGTTTTTT.

The genes are TRBV5-7 and TRBJ2-1; no firm D call. TRBV5-7 is an open reading frame, and its role is uncertain. V lost 4 bases, J lost 4 bases, and 6 bases lay in between. This CDR3 spans 12 amino acids. The CDR3 DNA sequence: TGTGCCAGCAGCGTTATTTACAATGAGCAGTTCTTC. Protein product: CASSVIYNEQFF.

The chain carries TRBV7-2 and TRBJ2-7; 7 bases match TRBD1. The CDR3 loop spans 15 amino acids. V trimming: 5 bases; J trimming: 6 bases; junction bases outside the gene matches: 13. Germline assignment: CDR1 SGHTA and CDR2 FQGNSA. The DNA for the CDR3 is TGTGCCAGCAGCACGTCCCGGGACAGAATCTCCGAGCAGTACTTC. Translation gives CASSTSRDRISEQYF.

Concerning this clone: The junction shows a germline mismatch at one end, possibly a read error. The chain uses TRBV7-9 and TRBJ2-1; 11 bases align to TRBD2. Germline V gene data show CDR1 as SEHNR and CDR2 as FQNEAQ (reference sequence). The CDR3 is 15 amino acids. The CDR3 nucleotides are TGTTCCAGCAGAAAACTAGCGGGAGCCCCCAATGAGCAGTTCTTC. It is translated as CSSRKLAGAPNEQFF.

The CDR3, as DNA: TGTGCCAGCAGCTTCTGGTTAGCGGAGGCCTACAATGAGCAGTTCTTC. It codes for CASSFWLAEAYNEQFF. This chain connects TRBV7-9 to TRBJ2-1; D may be TRBD2 (6 bases). V was cut by 3 bases and J by 2 bases, with 14 bases left in between. Germline V lookup: CDR1 SEHNR, CDR2 FQNEAQ (reference sequence). The length of the CDR3 is 16 residues.

The V and J genes are TRBV28 and TRBJ2-7, with 11 bases lining up with TRBD2. V gave up 8 bases and J gave up 6 bases; unmatched junction bases: 6. There are 13 residues in the CDR3. Germline V gene data show CDR1 as MDHEN and CDR2 as SYDVKM. The CDR3 DNA reads TGTGCCAGCGGTCTAGCGGGAGGTCTCGAGCAGTACTTC. It codes for CASGLAGGLEQYF.

This chain connects TRBV11-3 to TRBJ2-1; possible D gene TRBD1, 6 bases. The CDR3 totals 13 residues. Between the trimmed V and J ends, which lost 3 bases and 6 bases, there was a span of 9 bases. CDR1 is SGHNT and CDR2 is YENEEA in the germline V gene. DNA for the CDR3: TGTGCCAGCAGCTTGGACAGCATCAATGAGCAGTTCTTC. Protein: CASSLDSINEQFF.

The V and J genes are TRBV6-6 and TRBJ1-5; D gene ambiguous. V shed 7 bases and J shed 5 bases, with 12 bases lying between them. The germline CDR1 and CDR2 sequences are MNHNY and SVGAGI (reference sequence). This CDR3 region has 13 residues. CDR3 bases: TGTGCCAGCACCCCCCGGGGTGATCAGCCCCAGCATTTT. Protein product: CASTPRGDQPQHF.

This clone was picked up a small number of times. The genes are TRBV29-1 and TRBJ1-2; a weak D match, TRBD1 (5 bases). Germline assignment: CDR1 SQVTM and CDR2 ANQGSEA. V was clipped by 4 bases and J by 4 bases, with 13 bases between them. The CDR3 spans 13 residues. The CDR3 sequence: CSVVWGDVYGYTF. In DNA form, the CDR3 reads TGCAGCGTTGTCTGGGGGGACGTCTATGGCTACACCTTC.

The rearrangement links TRBV7-9 to TRBJ2-5; no reliable D call. V was trimmed by 5 bases and J by 5 bases, leaving 15 bases between them. Per the germline V gene, CDR1 is SEHNR and CDR2 is FQNEAQ (reference sequence). CDR3 size: 14 residues. The CDR3 DNA is TGTGCCAGCAGCCCAACCCGCGAATGGGAGACCCAGTACTTC. Protein product: CASSPTREWETQYF.

The CDR3 DNA reads as TGTGCCAGCAGTGAAGTTGTGGACAGGGGGTTTGGCTACACCTTC. This encodes CASSEVVDRGFGYTF. V and J are TRBV6-1 and TRBJ1-2, with 10 bases fitting TRBD1. Germline V lookup: CDR1 MNHNS, CDR2 SASEGT. The junction had 6 bases not matched to a gene; V was cut back by 1 base and J by 7 bases. The CDR3 is 15 amino acids.

The V gene is TRBV5-6, the J gene TRBJ2-1; D unresolved. The V end lost 0 bases, the J end lost 0 bases, and 10 bases lay between the germline ends. CDR3 length: 16 amino acids. Germline CDR1 SGHDT, CDR2 YYEEEE. The CDR3 nucleotides read TGTGCCAGCAGCTTGGGCCCACAGAGCTCCTACAATGAGCAGTTCTTC. Amino acid sequence: CASSLGPQSSYNEQFF.

The chain couples TRBV15 to TRBJ2-1; 10 nucleotides line up with TRBD1. Germline V lookup: CDR1 LNHNV, CDR2 YYDKDF (reference sequence). J lost 12 bases, V lost 0 bases, and 14 bases had no gene match. The length of the CDR3 is 17 residues. CDR3 coding DNA: TGTGCCACCAGCAGAGATGTCCGGACAGGGGGAAAGTCGGGGCAGTTCTTC. It is translated as CATSRDVRTGGKSGQFF.

The DNA for the CDR3 is TGTGCCAGCAGAACGGTGGGGCCTGAAGCTTTCTTT. This gives the protein CASRTVGPEAFF. V and J are TRBV2 and TRBJ1-1; weak D call: TRBD1 (5 bases). V lost 6 bases to trimming and J lost 6 bases, with 11 bases between them. The CDR3 contains 12 residues. Germline V gene lookup returns CDR1 SNHLY and CDR2 FYNNEI.

The count of this clone is one. V and J are TRBV14 and TRBJ2-3; D is uncertain. Deletions cut 3 bases from V and 4 bases from J, with 11 bases between. CDR3 size: 14 residues. CDR1 SGHDN and CDR2 FVKESK come from the germline V gene. The CDR3 DNA follows: TGTGCCAGCAGCCACAGGCAAGTGCCAGATACGCAGTATTTT. Translated, it gives CASSHRQVPDTQYF.

The J gene is TRBJ1-5, the V gene TRBV10-3; D is undetermined. There are 15 residues in the CDR3. CDR1 is ENHRY, CDR2 SYGVKD, per germline. The V end lost 2 bases, the J end lost 7 bases, and 15 bases lay between the germline ends. Here the CDR3 DNA reads TGTGCCATCAGTGAGGCGACGGGTAGAGGGCAGCCCCAGCATTTT. Translated: CAISEATGRGQPQHF.

The chain links TRBV5-4 to TRBJ1-1, with D unclear. The CDR3 totals 13 residues. Looked up from germline, CDR1 is SGHNT and CDR2 is YYREEE (reference sequence). Trimming pared 4 bases from V and 4 bases from J, leaving 11 bases between. CDR3 sequence reads: CASSGSGFTEAFF. CDR3 DNA sequence: TGTGCCAGCAGCGGGTCGGGTTTCACTGAAGCTTTCTTT.

This chain connects TRBV19 to TRBJ1-6; D gene unclear. Trimming left V 5 bases short and J 12 bases short, with 14 bases between. This CDR3 contains 13 residues. Germline CDR1 is LNHDA and CDR2 is SQIVND (reference sequence). The CDR3, as DNA: TGTGCCAGTAGTTCCCGGGATCTAAAACCCCTCCACTTT. Translated: CASSSRDLKPLHF.

The chain uses TRBV27 and TRBJ2-1; TRBD2 matches at 7 bases. This CDR3 is built from 15 residues. Trimming took 6 bases from V and 2 from J; bases not matched to a gene: 7. CDR1 is MNHEY, CDR2 SMNVEV, per germline (reference sequence). CDR3 sequence reads: CASRDGTIPYNEQFF. The CDR3 bases are TGTGCCAGCAGGGACGGGACTATCCCCTACAATGAGCAGTTCTTC.